This T cell receptor beta chain was sequenced for a study of blood T cells in healthy people across ages (dated by TCRdb to between 2014 and 2017). Concerning the study at large: In model experiments, template switching captured roughly one uniquely barcoded TCR beta cDNA molecule for every two T cells. The study measured age-related changes in TCR beta repertoire diversity using deep sequencing normalized with unique cDNA molecular identifiers. Using the same blood draw, the study looked at two additional independent replicas of 1 million unique cDNA reads for two donors, one aged 18 to 30 and the other aged 80 or older. Donors of different ages were randomly distributed across sequencing lanes to avoid experimental bias. Donors were grouped into four age groups: young (average about 15 years), middle-aged (39), aged (62) and long-lived (approximately 75). Beyond this particular receptor, the publication reports: Because profiling used bulk unsorted PBMCs, naive and antigen-experienced compartments could not be compared conclusively. Compared with the aged group, more naive CD4+ T cells, fewer expanded clones and increased TCR diversity were shown by the long-lived group, suggesting age selection. Observed TCR beta diversity per million T cells fell roughly linearly with age, and a significant reduction was already apparent by age about 36. There was a strong correlation between observed TCR beta diversity and the percentage of naive T cells measured by flow cytometry. Total diversity estimates from one million sequenced T cells were considered lower bounds and underestimates. Donor CMV infection status was unknown, potentially confounding age-related changes in expanded clonotypes.

In this sample, this clonotype turned up a few times. The target of this receptor is not known. Per-base quality was not reported, and no clone a single base away is much larger than it. From a lookup of the germline V gene (reference sequence), CDR1 and CDR2 are MNHNY and SVGAGI. The CDR3 numbers 16 residues from cysteine through phenylalanine. Of all the DNA, just the CDR3 is kept, 48 bases in frame from base 1. Trimming costs V 5 bases and J 4 bases, and their ends lie 21 bases apart. The approximately 39 donors, aged about 6 to 100 years, were systemically healthy Caucasian individuals from Russia. Approximately 10 milliliters of peripheral blood were collected from each donor into EDTA-treated Vacutainer tubes. Ficoll-Paque density-gradient centrifugation was used to isolate PBMCs, with at least 7 million per sample. Total RNA, at least 5 micrograms per sample, was extracted from PBMCs with Trizol reagent. For every donor, flow cytometry on a PBMC aliquot measured the percentage of naive CD45RAhigh/CD27high T cells.

Library preparation employed 5' RACE. The reads were generated on an Illumina HiSeq 2500. A second 7 to 11 cycle PCR used a sample-barcoded 5' primer and a J-beta primer mix. A unique molecular identifier was introduced onto each TCR beta cDNA molecule by a template-switch 5' adaptor carrying 12 random nucleotides. Each sample yielded at least 2.5 million CDR3-containing paired-end reads. First-strand cDNA was synthesized from all RNA with the Mint cDNA synthesis kit, primed by a TRBC-specific oligonucleotide. All cDNA was treated with uracil-DNA glycosylase and then went through a first 18-cycle PCR with the universal primers M1SS and BC2_uni_R. The paper's processing steps were these. Normalization of each sample was performed by random selection of 1 million high-quality reads, each carrying a distinct molecular identifier. Reads sharing molecular identifiers were discarded rather than binned into consensus sequences. MiTCR, with a Q25 quality threshold and the strictest error-elimination algorithm, was used for CDR3 identification, clonotype clustering and error correction. A nonparametric unseen species model with Euler transformation was used to estimate lower-bound total TCR beta diversity. TCRdb reran the public reads through fastp at Q25 and MiXCR, keeping productive beta chains. Each record represents a unique CDR3 protein, reported with the most common genes and DNA among its rows. Here the V and J calls rest on TCRdb's processing, not on the authors' analysis. The sample table records more than 800,000 distinct CDR3 sequences; 35% to 55% of these occur just once. In total, the top ten clones hold over 15% of the sample.

The clonotype was recovered from a woman aged 55-69 years in good health. The sequenced sample consisted of blood. The V gene is TRBV6-6 and the J gene is TRBJ2-7; possibly the D gene is TRBD2, per 7 matching bases. This receptor has the CDR3 CASSPIGGQVGYEQYF. The nucleotides read TGTGCCAGCAGTCCGATCGGGGGGCAAGTCGGGTACGAGCAGTACTTC.